There are a few counts of the clone carrying this TCR beta chain. No antigen is known for it. The sample comes from a study of cytomegalovirus exposure and HLA in healthy donors. For the study at large: There were some 120 million unique TCR beta sequences, drawn from about 200 million T cells, in an earlier analysis. Study conclusions and caveats: Later on, an analysis found that several of the most significant clusters appeared to be linked to common viral pathogens, which included parvovirus B19.

All the people who gave samples were healthy bone marrow donors. The primer mix had 60 Vbeta and 13 Jbeta primers. The data were produced by immunoSEQ multiplex PCR, yet TCRdb's version contains in-frame clones alone and is incomplete. The sample holds approximately 110,000 clones; roughly three fifths are singletons and the top ten take 3% to 4.5%. The ends lost 2 bases at V and 4 bases at J; junction bases unmatched: 1. The CDR3 totals 14 residues. Germline loops: CDR1 MRHNA, CDR2 SNTAGT. V usage is TRBV6-4 and J usage is TRBJ2-3, with 9 bases fitting TRBD2. The sequencing sample was made of PBMCs. This clonotype originated in a man younger than 45 in good health and CMV-seropositive. The CDR3 region has the DNA TGTGCCAGCAGTGACGGCGGGGGGGCAGATACGCAGTATTTT. Protein: CASSDGGGADTQYF.